Listed below are T cell receptor beta chains from one sample, sequenced in a study of blood T cell repertoires in COVID-19. Here immunoSEQ multiplex PCR was the method, and the copy in TCRdb shows in-frame clones only, minus some. The sample yields over 100,000 clones, roughly 80% seen once. Material: peripheral blood. The receptors were sampled from a human donor in a cohort sampled during active or convalescent COVID-19. Both conserved end residues are part of each CDR3. Each record gives: J gene, D gene, V gene, clone size, CDR3 DNA, CDR3 protein. The D gene is left open where the match is weak. For some rows the clone size is stated as once, few or many, or as a class when expanded; others skip it.

j_gene: TRBJ1-3
d_gene: NA
v_gene: TRBV18
abundance: NA
CDR3nt: TGTGCCAGCTCACCCTCCGGGACATTCCCAAACACCATATATTTT
CDR3aa: CASSPSGTFPNTIYF

j_gene: TRBJ1-1
d_gene: NA
v_gene: TRBV9
abundance: NA
CDR3nt: TGTGCCAGCAGCGCCTCCCGGACGGGAAGGAACACTGAAGCTTTCTTT
CDR3aa: CASSASRTGRNTEAFF

j_gene: TRBJ2-1
d_gene: TRBD2
v_gene: TRBV9
abundance: NA
CDR3nt: TGTGCCAGCAGCGTAGGGGTTAGCGGGGTAAGCTCCTACAATGAGCAGTTCTTC
CDR3aa: CASSVGVSGVSSYNEQFF

j_gene: TRBJ2-1
d_gene: TRBD2
v_gene: TRBV3-1/TRBV3-2
abundance: NA
CDR3nt: TGTGCCAGCACCCGAGCTACGGGAGGTTCTAACAATGAGCAGTTCTTC
CDR3aa: CASTRATGGSNNEQFF

j_gene: TRBJ1-3
d_gene: NA
v_gene: TRBV6-2/TRBV6-3
abundance: NA
CDR3nt: TGTGCCAGCAGCGGACACCACTCTGGAAACACCATATATTTT
CDR3aa: CASSGHHSGNTIYF

j_gene: TRBJ1-2
d_gene: NA
v_gene: TRBV27
abundance: few
CDR3nt: TGTGCCAGCAGTTTAGCGGGGGGCGCTGGCTACACCTTC
CDR3aa: CASSLAGGAGYTF

j_gene: TRBJ1-1
d_gene: NA
v_gene: TRBV19
abundance: NA
CDR3nt: TGTGCCAGTAGTATAGAGGCGGCCACTGAAGCTTTCTTT
CDR3aa: CASSIEAATEAFF

j_gene: TRBJ1-4
d_gene: NA
v_gene: TRBV18
abundance: NA
CDR3nt: TGTGCCAGCTCACCGATCCACCCAGGGCAGATGCCTGAAAAACTGTTTTTT
CDR3aa: CASSPIHPGQMPEKLFF

j_gene: TRBJ2-3
d_gene: TRBD2
v_gene: TRBV11-3
abundance: NA
CDR3nt: TGTGCCAGCAGCAAAAGTAGCGGGGGTCTCACAGATACGCAGTATTTT
CDR3aa: CASSKSSGGLTDTQYF

j_gene: TRBJ1-6
d_gene: NA
v_gene: TRBV7-3
abundance: NA
CDR3nt: TGTGCCAGCAGCTTAAGGACACGGAGAAATTCACCCCTCCACTTT
CDR3aa: CASSLRTRRNSPLHF

j_gene: TRBJ2-5
d_gene: NA
v_gene: TRBV20-1
abundance: NA
CDR3nt: TGCAGTGCTAAAAGGGGGGAGACCCAGTACTTC
CDR3aa: CSAKRGETQYF

j_gene: TRBJ2-1
d_gene: NA
v_gene: TRBV4-3
abundance: NA
CDR3nt: TGCGCCAGCAGCCAAGATGCGGTTGTTAGCTCCTACAATGAGCAGTTCTTC
CDR3aa: CASSQDAVVSSYNEQFF

j_gene: TRBJ2-1
d_gene: TRBD2
v_gene: TRBV19
abundance: NA
CDR3nt: TGTGCCAGTAGCGATCCAGGAGCTAGCGGGGGTCAACCTTACAATGAGCAGTTCTTC
CDR3aa: CASSDPGASGGQPYNEQFF

j_gene: TRBJ2-1
d_gene: TRBD1
v_gene: TRBV11-3
abundance: NA
CDR3nt: TGTGCCAGCAGCTTGGGCCCGACAGGGTATTACAATGAGCAGTTCTTC
CDR3aa: CASSLGPTGYYNEQFF

j_gene: TRBJ2-7
d_gene: TRBD2
v_gene: TRBV6-5
abundance: NA
CDR3nt: TGTGCCAGCAAAACTAGCGGAGCCGGCTGGGAGCAGTACTTC
CDR3aa: CASKTSGAGWEQYF

j_gene: TRBJ2-7
d_gene: TRBD2
v_gene: TRBV11-2
abundance: NA
CDR3nt: TGTGCCAGCAGCTTAGTGGGGCTAGCGGGTGACTACGAGCAGTACTTC
CDR3aa: CASSLVGLAGDYEQYF

j_gene: TRBJ2-7
d_gene: TRBD1
v_gene: TRBV19
abundance: NA
CDR3nt: TGTGCCAGTAGTATTTTAGGGGGCGACGAGCAGTACTTC
CDR3aa: CASSILGGDEQYF

j_gene: TRBJ1-5
d_gene: NA
v_gene: TRBV15
abundance: NA
CDR3nt: TGTGCCACCCGAGGCGGTAGCAATCAGCCCCAGCATTTT
CDR3aa: CATRGGSNQPQHF

j_gene: TRBJ1-2
d_gene: NA
v_gene: TRBV28
abundance: once
CDR3nt: TGTGCCAGCAGTTTTGGAGGGAGCTATGGCTACACCTTC
CDR3aa: CASSFGGSYGYTF

j_gene: TRBJ1-1
d_gene: TRBD1
v_gene: TRBV27
abundance: NA
CDR3nt: TGTGCCAGCAGTTTATCGTGGGGGACAGGACGAAACACTGAAGCTTTCTTT
CDR3aa: CASSLSWGTGRNTEAFF

j_gene: TRBJ1-1
d_gene: NA
v_gene: TRBV4-3
abundance: NA
CDR3nt: TGCGCCAGCAGCCAAGATTGGAGGGGCGACACTGAAGCTTTCTTT
CDR3aa: CASSQDWRGDTEAFF

j_gene: TRBJ2-3
d_gene: TRBD2
v_gene: TRBV6-5
abundance: NA
CDR3nt: TGTGCCAGCGCGGCTAGCGGGGCGACAGATACGCAGTATTTT
CDR3aa: CASAASGATDTQYF

j_gene: TRBJ1-2
d_gene: NA
v_gene: TRBV19
abundance: many
CDR3nt: TGTGCCAGTAGTGCAACCTCGACAGTCTATGGCTACACCTTC
CDR3aa: CASSATSTVYGYTF

j_gene: TRBJ2-3
d_gene: TRBD2
v_gene: TRBV4-3
abundance: NA
CDR3nt: TGCGCCAGCAGCCAAGAACCTAGCGGGGGGCGTCTCACAGATACGCAGTATTTT
CDR3aa: CASSQEPSGGRLTDTQYF

j_gene: TRBJ2-7
d_gene: NA
v_gene: TRBV6-5
abundance: NA
CDR3nt: TGTGCCAGCAGCCCCAGGGGCGTCGCCTACGAGCAGTACTTC
CDR3aa: CASSPRGVAYEQYF

j_gene: TRBJ2-1
d_gene: TRBD2
v_gene: TRBV25-1
abundance: NA
CDR3nt: TGTGCCAGCAGCCGACTAGCTGGCAATGAGCAGTTCTTC
CDR3aa: CASSRLAGNEQFF

j_gene: TRBJ1-3
d_gene: TRBD1
v_gene: TRBV2
abundance: NA
CDR3nt: TGTGCCAGCAGTGAGACAACAGGGGGCGCCGGAAACACCATATATTTT
CDR3aa: CASSETTGGAGNTIYF

j_gene: TRBJ2-7
d_gene: TRBD2
v_gene: TRBV13
abundance: NA
CDR3nt: TGTGCCAGCAGCCGGCGGGGGGGCGGTTCCTACGAGCAGTACTTC
CDR3aa: CASSRRGGGSYEQYF

j_gene: TRBJ2-1
d_gene: TRBD2
v_gene: TRBV7-6
abundance: NA
CDR3nt: TGTGCCAGCAGAACTAGCGGGGAGTACAATGAGCAGTTCTTC
CDR3aa: CASRTSGEYNEQFF

j_gene: TRBJ2-7
d_gene: NA
v_gene: TRBV25-1
abundance: NA
CDR3nt: TGTGCCAGCAGTGACAGGGGGGCTACCTCCTACGAGCAGTACTTC
CDR3aa: CASSDRGATSYEQYF

j_gene: TRBJ1-2
d_gene: TRBD1
v_gene: TRBV29-1
abundance: NA
CDR3nt: TGCAGCGTTGGGGGACAGGGGGCCTATGGCTACACCTTC
CDR3aa: CSVGGQGAYGYTF

j_gene: TRBJ2-5
d_gene: NA
v_gene: TRBV19
abundance: NA
CDR3nt: TGTGCCAGTAGTATTTGGCTAGCCGAAGAGACCCAGTACTTC
CDR3aa: CASSIWLAEETQYF

j_gene: TRBJ2-3
d_gene: TRBD1
v_gene: TRBV28
abundance: NA
CDR3nt: TGTGCCAGCAGTTTAAGCGGGACAGGGGGCACAGATACGCAGTATTTT
CDR3aa: CASSLSGTGGTDTQYF

j_gene: TRBJ1-2
d_gene: NA
v_gene: TRBV7-9
abundance: NA
CDR3nt: TGTGCCAGCAGCTTTGGGGCGGGGCTGGACTATGGCTACACCTTC
CDR3aa: CASSFGAGLDYGYTF

j_gene: TRBJ2-7
d_gene: TRBD2
v_gene: TRBV5-1
abundance: NA
CDR3nt: TGCGCCAGCAGCTTAGCGGGAGGGATTGGCTACGAGCAGTACTTC
CDR3aa: CASSLAGGIGYEQYF

j_gene: TRBJ2-7
d_gene: TRBD2
v_gene: TRBV6-5
abundance: NA
CDR3nt: TGTGCCAGCAGTTACTTAGCGGGAGCGGGGCTCGAGCAGTACTTC
CDR3aa: CASSYLAGAGLEQYF

j_gene: TRBJ2-7
d_gene: TRBD2
v_gene: TRBV11-2
abundance: once
CDR3nt: TGTGCCAGCAGCTTAGTTGCTAGCGGGAGCAACGAGCAGTACTTC
CDR3aa: CASSLVASGSNEQYF

j_gene: TRBJ2-7
d_gene: TRBD1
v_gene: TRBV11-2
abundance: NA
CDR3nt: TGTGCCAGCAGCTCCCCCGGGACAGGGGCCTACGAGCAGTACTTC
CDR3aa: CASSSPGTGAYEQYF

j_gene: TRBJ2-7
d_gene: NA
v_gene: TRBV6-5
abundance: NA
CDR3nt: TGTGCCAGCAGTTACAGGCCGAGAGGGGAGCAGTACTTC
CDR3aa: CASSYRPRGEQYF

j_gene: TRBJ1-2
d_gene: NA
v_gene: TRBV4-3
abundance: NA
CDR3nt: TGCGCCAGCAGCCAAGATTCGCGGGGTATGTTCTATGGCTACACCTTC
CDR3aa: CASSQDSRGMFYGYTF

j_gene: TRBJ1-5
d_gene: TRBD1
v_gene: TRBV28
abundance: NA
CDR3nt: TGTGCCAGCAGTACAGGGGGCAATCAGCCCCAGCATTTT
CDR3aa: CASSTGGNQPQHF

j_gene: TRBJ1-3
d_gene: NA
v_gene: TRBV5-1
abundance: few
CDR3nt: TGCGCCAGCAGCTTGGGCCCAGGCTCTGGAAACACCATATATTTT
CDR3aa: CASSLGPGSGNTIYF

j_gene: TRBJ2-7
d_gene: NA
v_gene: TRBV15
abundance: many
CDR3nt: TGTGCCACCAGCAGAGACCGGTGGTACGAGCAGTACTTC
CDR3aa: CATSRDRWYEQYF

j_gene: TRBJ1-5
d_gene: TRBD1
v_gene: TRBV2
abundance: NA
CDR3nt: TGTGCCAGCAGAGCCGGGACAGGGTTCCGTCAGCCCCAGCATTTT
CDR3aa: CASRAGTGFRQPQHF

j_gene: TRBJ2-5
d_gene: TRBD2
v_gene: TRBV6-2/TRBV6-3
abundance: NA
CDR3nt: TGTGCCAGCAGTTACCGGCTAGCGGGGGGACCGGAGACCCAGTACTTC
CDR3aa: CASSYRLAGGPETQYF

j_gene: TRBJ2-1
d_gene: NA
v_gene: TRBV2
abundance: NA
CDR3nt: TGTGCCAGCAGTTCCCGCCAGGGGTCCTACAATGAGCAGTTCTTC
CDR3aa: CASSSRQGSYNEQFF

j_gene: TRBJ1-3
d_gene: NA
v_gene: TRBV7-9
abundance: NA
CDR3nt: TGTGCCAGCAGCCCAGCGGGACGAGCTGGAAACACCATATATTTT
CDR3aa: CASSPAGRAGNTIYF

j_gene: TRBJ2-7
d_gene: TRBD1
v_gene: TRBV6-6
abundance: NA
CDR3nt: TGTGCCAGCAGCCCTCACGGGACAGGGCGGTACGAGCAGTACTTC
CDR3aa: CASSPHGTGRYEQYF

j_gene: TRBJ2-1
d_gene: NA
v_gene: TRBV5-4
abundance: NA
CDR3nt: TGTGCCAGCAGGCGGGACCGCTCCTACAATGAGCAGTTCTTC
CDR3aa: CASRRDRSYNEQFF

j_gene: TRBJ2-3
d_gene: TRBD2
v_gene: TRBV5-1
abundance: once
CDR3nt: TGCGCCAGCAGCTTGAAACTAGCGGGAGGCACAGATACGCAGTATTTT
CDR3aa: CASSLKLAGGTDTQYF

j_gene: TRBJ2-7
d_gene: TRBD2
v_gene: TRBV5-1
abundance: NA
CDR3nt: TGCGCCAGCAGCCTCGGACTAGGTTACGAGCAGTACTTC
CDR3aa: CASSLGLGYEQYF

j_gene: TRBJ1-5
d_gene: TRBD1
v_gene: TRBV6-2/TRBV6-3
abundance: once
CDR3nt: TGTGCCAGCAGTTACGGGGTAGGGACAGGGTGGCAGCCCCAGCATTTT
CDR3aa: CASSYGVGTGWQPQHF

j_gene: TRBJ1-4
d_gene: NA
v_gene: TRBV28
abundance: few
CDR3nt: TGTGCCAGCAGTTTCGTTTCTGGGCTAAATGAAAAACTGTTTTTT
CDR3aa: CASSFVSGLNEKLFF

j_gene: TRBJ1-1
d_gene: NA
v_gene: TRBV6-5
abundance: NA
CDR3nt: TGTGCGACAAGGCCAGGCGTGAACACTGAAGCTTTCTTT
CDR3aa: CATRPGVNTEAFF

j_gene: TRBJ1-1
d_gene: NA
v_gene: TRBV10-3
abundance: NA
CDR3nt: TGTGCCAGCAGGACAGTCACTGAAGCTTTCTTT
CDR3aa: CASRTVTEAFF

j_gene: TRBJ1-1
d_gene: NA
v_gene: TRBV4-3
abundance: NA
CDR3nt: TGCGCCAGCAGCCGTGACCTGTTTAGGAGCACTGAAGCTTTCTTT
CDR3aa: CASSRDLFRSTEAFF

j_gene: TRBJ2-2
d_gene: NA
v_gene: TRBV29-1
abundance: NA
CDR3nt: TGCAGCGTTGACTCTACCGGGGAGCTGTTTTTT
CDR3aa: CSVDSTGELFF

j_gene: TRBJ2-7
d_gene: NA
v_gene: TRBV19
abundance: NA
CDR3nt: TGTGCCAGTAGTATCCCAGGGGTTCTCTACGAGCAGTACTTC
CDR3aa: CASSIPGVLYEQYF